A selection of T cell receptor beta chains follows, all from one sample in a study of blood T cell repertoires in COVID-19. Generated by immunoSEQ multiplex PCR, the TCRdb table keeps only in-frame clones and is missing some. The data show around 150,000 clones, over 80% seen once. The sequenced material came from peripheral blood. The receptors shown here come from a man aged 25-45 years with COVID-19, enrolled during active disease. The conserved cysteine and the conserved F or W are not part of the CDR3 here.

j_call v_call cdr3_aa
TRBJ2-3 TRBV4-2 ASSQDKGVDTQY
TRBJ2-2 TRBV19 ASSPGLGTGELF
TRBJ2-1 TRBV15 ATSRGRAGVGVQQF
TRBJ2-7 TRBV19 ASRGTATPYEQY
TRBJ1-1 TRBV29-1 SVEDPSRQGGSSTEAF
TRBJ2-3 TRBV6-4 ASSDSGTSADTQY
TRBJ2-7 TRBV6-5 ASKEWQVSYEQY
TRBJ2-5 TRBV11-2 ASSRRLAAQETQY
TRBJ1-1 TRBV6-6 ASSMGQGVSEAF
TRBJ1-6 TRBV19 ASTLGQGRNSPLH
TRBJ1-5 TRBV19 ASSIDQGGLGNQPQH
TRBJ1-1 TRBV19 ASSWAGVIDEAF
TRBJ1-2 TRBV10-3 AISDGVQSYGYT
TRBJ2-7 TRBV5-6 ASSWDLPYEQY
TRBJ2-3 TRBV6-5 ATGLAGADTQY
TRBJ2-2 TRBV5-1 ASSLVAGRAVNTGELF
TRBJ2-7 TRBV5-1 ASSPGGQGTYEQY
TRBJ2-2 TRBV10-3 AISGSEGSGELF
TRBJ2-7 TRBV27 ASSNRSYEQY
TRBJ2-1 TRBV7-3 ASSFNRGRGNEQF
TRBJ1-3 TRBV30 AWRTGASGNTIY
TRBJ2-7 TRBV6-2/TRBV6-3 ASSLKQKQY
TRBJ2-5 TRBV6-5 ASSSGGGRETQY
TRBJ1-1 TRBV3-1/TRBV3-2 ASSQDLWGPQAF
TRBJ1-2 TRBV28 AVNRGGYGYT
TRBJ2-7 TRBV5-1 ASTRGGSSYEQY
TRBJ2-2 TRBV7-3 ASSFDILAGFTGELF
TRBJ1-1 TRBV5-4 ASSPPTGRNTEAF
TRBJ2-4 TRBV7-2 ASSSRGGQNIQY
TRBJ2-1 TRBV12-5 ASGLITTGTLAGNEQF
TRBJ1-3 TRBV9 ASSHIQGSGNTIY
TRBJ1-5 TRBV7-2 ASSLGAGGNQPQH
TRBJ2-2 TRBV19 ASSIDRLSTGELF
TRBJ2-7 TRBV11-2 ASSRTGGDTTYEQY
TRBJ2-7 TRBV28 ASSSQTGDLHEQY
TRBJ2-5 TRBV12-3/TRBV12-4 ASRGGETQY
TRBJ2-5 TRBV7-9 ASSSGLAGAGETQY
TRBJ2-3 TRBV30 AWRPRQSTDTQY
TRBJ2-5 TRBV6-2/TRBV6-3 ASSPLIGGETQY
TRBJ2-2 TRBV4-3 ASSQDRTGELF
TRBJ1-5 TRBV5-1 ASSLLPTGNQPQH
TRBJ2-3 TRBV6-6 ASADFVAGGPDTQY
TRBJ2-4 TRBV19 ASSSPGSNIQY
TRBJ2-5 TRBV27 ASSSGQTVLETQY
TRBJ2-3 TRBV9 ASSVSGSTDTQY
TRBJ1-1 TRBV19 ASSMSWNTEAF
TRBJ1-2 TRBV5-4 ASSLVAPNSGYT
TRBJ1-5 TRBV28 ASSSNDRGTQPQH
TRBJ2-3 TRBV19 ASSARGLGLAGSASTDTQY
TRBJ2-2 TRBV29-1 SVAGQNTGELF
TRBJ2-5 TRBV11-2 ASSFRGAYGGKETQY
TRBJ2-3 TRBV19 ATQGVADTQY
TRBJ2-7 TRBV7-9 ASSETSSYEQY
TRBJ1-6 TRBV5-1 ASSLGGDSPLH